The rows below give T cell receptor beta chains drawn from one sample of a study of identical twins. TCRdb called the 5' RACE reads again in MiXCR, with one record for every CDR3 protein. Altogether around 1.7 million distinct CDR3 sequences are present, less than 40% being singletons, with the ten largest covering approximately 0.29%. The sequencing sample was made of cord blood. These receptors were taken from a newborn girl in good health. Both conserved end residues are part of each CDR3. D genes are given only for firm matches. Only part of the rows carry a size: once, few, many, or a class if the clone is expanded.

d_call: TRBD2
clone_size: few
v_call: TRBV24-1
j_call: TRBJ2-1
cdr3_nt: TGTGCCGACCTGTTAGATAGCGGGAGGGTCCTCTACAATGAGCAGTTCTTC
cdr3_aa: CADLLDSGRVLYNEQFF

d_call: NA
clone_size: few
v_call: TRBV5-1
j_call: TRBJ2-3
cdr3_nt: TGCGCCAGCAGCGCCGGACCAGATACAGATACGCAGTATTTT
cdr3_aa: CASSAGPDTDTQYF

d_call: TRBD1
clone_size: NA
v_call: TRBV29-1
j_call: TRBJ1-1
cdr3_nt: TGCAGCGTTCGACAGGGGGCTATAAAGGGAAACACTGAAGCTTTCTTT
cdr3_aa: CSVRQGAIKGNTEAFF

d_call: NA
clone_size: few
v_call: TRBV12-3/TRBV12-4
j_call: TRBJ2-1
cdr3_nt: TGTGCCAGCAGTTTCGGGGGAGTTGGCTCCTACAATGAGCAGTTCTTC
cdr3_aa: CASSFGGVGSYNEQFF

d_call: NA
clone_size: NA
v_call: TRBV7-9
j_call: TRBJ1-1
cdr3_nt: TGTGCCAGCGGCTTAGGGGGGACGGTAATGAACACTGAAGCTTTCTTT
cdr3_aa: CASGLGGTVMNTEAFF

d_call: TRBD1
clone_size: many
v_call: TRBV6-6
j_call: TRBJ1-4
cdr3_nt: TGTGCCAGCAGTTACTCGACAGGGACTAATGAAAAACTGTTTTTT
cdr3_aa: CASSYSTGTNEKLFF

d_call: NA
clone_size: NA
v_call: TRBV12-3/TRBV12-4
j_call: TRBJ1-2
cdr3_nt: TGTGCCAGCAGCCTAAGGCGCTATGGCTACACCTTC
cdr3_aa: CASSLRRYGYTF

d_call: NA
clone_size: many
v_call: TRBV14
j_call: TRBJ1-6
cdr3_nt: TGTGCCAGCAGCCTCATAGGGGGTTATAATTCACCCCTCCACTTT
cdr3_aa: CASSLIGGYNSPLHF

d_call: NA
clone_size: NA
v_call: TRBV28
j_call: TRBJ2-7
cdr3_nt: TGTGCCTCAAGCCCGAGGCGGGGAGCCTACGAGCAGTACTTC
cdr3_aa: CASSPRRGAYEQYF

d_call: TRBD2
clone_size: few
v_call: TRBV2
j_call: TRBJ2-1
cdr3_nt: TGTGCCAGCCGAACTCCTAGCGGGGGCCGCTACAATGAGCAGTTCTTC
cdr3_aa: CASRTPSGGRYNEQFF

d_call: TRBD2
clone_size: few
v_call: TRBV7-2
j_call: TRBJ2-7
cdr3_nt: TGTGCCAGCAGCTTTTCCCGACCAACTAGCGGAACTTCCTACGAGCAGTACTTC
cdr3_aa: CASSFSRPTSGTSYEQYF

d_call: NA
clone_size: NA
v_call: TRBV12-3/TRBV12-4
j_call: TRBJ1-6
cdr3_nt: TGTGCCAGCAGTTTATGGAGGTCACCCCTCCACTTT
cdr3_aa: CASSLWRSPLHF

d_call: TRBD2
clone_size: NA
v_call: TRBV20-1
j_call: TRBJ2-7
cdr3_nt: TGCAGTGCTAACTCCCTAGCGGGGGGATACGAGCAGTACTTC
cdr3_aa: CSANSLAGGYEQYF

d_call: NA
clone_size: NA
v_call: TRBV10-3
j_call: TRBJ1-5
cdr3_nt: TGTGCCATCAGTGCGGACACCTTCAATCAGCCCCAGCATTTT
cdr3_aa: CAISADTFNQPQHF

d_call: NA
clone_size: NA
v_call: TRBV20-1
j_call: TRBJ2-2
cdr3_nt: TGCAGTGCTAGAGCCAAAAACTACACCGGGGAGCTGTTTTTT
cdr3_aa: CSARAKNYTGELFF

d_call: NA
clone_size: few
v_call: TRBV27
j_call: TRBJ2-5
cdr3_nt: TGTGCCAGCAGTCCCCGACCCATTAGCAGGCTCCAAGAGACCCAGTACTTC
cdr3_aa: CASSPRPISRLQETQYF

d_call: TRBD2
clone_size: NA
v_call: TRBV27
j_call: TRBJ2-1
cdr3_nt: TGTGCCAGCAGTCCTCGGACTAGCGGGACCCCCTCCTACAATGAGCAGTTCTTC
cdr3_aa: CASSPRTSGTPSYNEQFF

d_call: TRBD2
clone_size: few
v_call: TRBV7-2
j_call: TRBJ2-1
cdr3_nt: TGTGCCAGCAGCTTAAGCCTACTAGCGGGGGTCGATGAGCAGTTCTTC
cdr3_aa: CASSLSLLAGVDEQFF

d_call: NA
clone_size: NA
v_call: TRBV5-6
j_call: TRBJ1-2
cdr3_nt: TGTGCCAGCAGCTTGACGCAGGGCGGGAGCTACACCTTC
cdr3_aa: CASSLTQGGSYTF

d_call: NA
clone_size: few
v_call: TRBV3-1
j_call: TRBJ2-7
cdr3_nt: TGTGCCAGCAGCCAAGGGGTCGCGCGGAATCCCTACGAGCAGTACTTC
cdr3_aa: CASSQGVARNPYEQYF

d_call: NA
clone_size: NA
v_call: TRBV20-1
j_call: TRBJ2-7
cdr3_nt: TGCAGTGCTAGCGGGCTATACGAGCAGTACTTC
cdr3_aa: CSASGLYEQYF

d_call: TRBD2
clone_size: NA
v_call: TRBV9
j_call: TRBJ2-3
cdr3_nt: TGTGCCAGCAGCGCCCAGAGAGGGAGGGGCCCAGATACGCAGTATTTT
cdr3_aa: CASSAQRGRGPDTQYF

d_call: NA
clone_size: few
v_call: TRBV20-1
j_call: TRBJ2-7
cdr3_nt: TGCAGTGCTAGACGTGAGGGGGCGGGGATAATCTACGAGCAGTACTTC
cdr3_aa: CSARREGAGIIYEQYF

d_call: NA
clone_size: NA
v_call: TRBV14
j_call: TRBJ2-1
cdr3_nt: TGTGCCAGCAGCCAAAGGGGGATTGGTAGGTCCTACGATGAGCAGTTCTTC
cdr3_aa: CASSQRGIGRSYDEQFF

d_call: TRBD1
clone_size: few
v_call: TRBV7-9
j_call: TRBJ1-2
cdr3_nt: TGTGCCAGCAGCTTAAGGGGACAGGGGACGCCGCCCCTCTATGGCTACACCTTC
cdr3_aa: CASSLRGQGTPPLYGYTF

d_call: NA
clone_size: NA
v_call: TRBV7-2
j_call: TRBJ2-5
cdr3_nt: TGTGCCAGCAGCTTAGTACGGGGGAACCAAGAGACCCAGTACTTC
cdr3_aa: CASSLVRGNQETQYF

d_call: NA
clone_size: NA
v_call: TRBV20-1
j_call: TRBJ2-7
cdr3_nt: TGCAGTGCTAGATCTGGCCCCAACTCCTACGAGCAGTACTTC
cdr3_aa: CSARSGPNSYEQYF

d_call: TRBD1
clone_size: many
v_call: TRBV29-1
j_call: TRBJ2-7
cdr3_nt: TGCAGCGCCAACAGGGGAAACTACGAGCAGTACTTC
cdr3_aa: CSANRGNYEQYF

d_call: NA
clone_size: few
v_call: TRBV15
j_call: TRBJ2-1
cdr3_nt: TGTGCCACCAGCAGGACAGGCTACGAGCAGTTCTTC
cdr3_aa: CATSRTGYEQFF

d_call: NA
clone_size: NA
v_call: TRBV9
j_call: TRBJ2-7
cdr3_nt: TGTGCCAGCGGCCGACCGGGACTGGGTACCTACGAGCAGTACTTC
cdr3_aa: CASGRPGLGTYEQYF

d_call: NA
clone_size: NA
v_call: TRBV20-1
j_call: TRBJ1-4
cdr3_nt: TGCAGTGCTAGCGCCGTGACCCGGTATGAAAAACTGTTTTTT
cdr3_aa: CSASAVTRYEKLFF

d_call: TRBD2
clone_size: NA
v_call: TRBV12-3/TRBV12-4
j_call: TRBJ2-5
cdr3_nt: TGTGCCAGCAGTTCCTTACGACTAGCGGGGGGCCAAGAGACCCAGTACTTC
cdr3_aa: CASSSLRLAGGQETQYF

d_call: TRBD1
clone_size: NA
v_call: TRBV10-3
j_call: TRBJ1-4
cdr3_nt: TGTGCCACCTGGGACAGGGGGCGAGAAAAACTGTTTTTT
cdr3_aa: CATWDRGREKLFF

d_call: NA
clone_size: many
v_call: TRBV20-1
j_call: TRBJ1-2
cdr3_nt: TGCAGTGCTAGAGATCCTATAGGGACTAACTATGGCTACACCTTC
cdr3_aa: CSARDPIGTNYGYTF

d_call: NA
clone_size: NA
v_call: TRBV29-1
j_call: TRBJ1-1
cdr3_nt: TGCAGCGTTGAACGGGCACAGGCCACTGAAGCTTTCTTT
cdr3_aa: CSVERAQATEAFF

d_call: TRBD2
clone_size: few
v_call: TRBV15
j_call: TRBJ2-1
cdr3_nt: TGTGCCACCAGCAGAGATTGGAGGACTAGCGGGGTTAACGTCGGTGGGAATGAGCAGTTCTTC
cdr3_aa: CATSRDWRTSGVNVGGNEQFF

d_call: NA
clone_size: NA
v_call: TRBV12-3/TRBV12-4
j_call: TRBJ1-1
cdr3_nt: TGTGCCAGCAGTCCCCGAGGGTTTACTATGAACACTGAAGCTTTCTTT
cdr3_aa: CASSPRGFTMNTEAFF

d_call: NA
clone_size: NA
v_call: TRBV13
j_call: TRBJ2-7
cdr3_nt: TGTGCCAGCAGCTTATCGACGGCGGCTAGGTACGAGCAGTACTTC
cdr3_aa: CASSLSTAARYEQYF

d_call: TRBD1
clone_size: few
v_call: TRBV28
j_call: TRBJ1-4
cdr3_nt: TGTGCCAGCAGTCCAATTGACAGGGAATGGGGGGATGAAAAACTGTTTTTT
cdr3_aa: CASSPIDREWGDEKLFF

d_call: NA
clone_size: NA
v_call: TRBV5-1
j_call: TRBJ1-1
cdr3_nt: TGCGCCAGCAGCTTGGACGCCACTCTGAACACTGAAGCTTTCTTT
cdr3_aa: CASSLDATLNTEAFF

d_call: TRBD2
clone_size: NA
v_call: TRBV30
j_call: TRBJ2-3
cdr3_nt: TGTGCCTGGGGGACTTACGGGCTAGCGGGGGGTTCAGATACGCAGTATTTT
cdr3_aa: CAWGTYGLAGGSDTQYF

d_call: NA
clone_size: NA
v_call: TRBV6-1
j_call: TRBJ1-2
cdr3_nt: TGTGCCAGCAGTACCTCAGTCCTTTATGGCTACACCTTC
cdr3_aa: CASSTSVLYGYTF

d_call: TRBD1
clone_size: NA
v_call: TRBV20-1
j_call: TRBJ1-1
cdr3_nt: TGCAGTGCTAGGAGGGACAGGGGGAAGGCTGGTCCTGAAGCTTTCTTT
cdr3_aa: CSARRDRGKAGPEAFF

d_call: NA
clone_size: NA
v_call: TRBV29-1
j_call: TRBJ1-1
cdr3_nt: TGCAGCGTTGCCCCTTCCACTTTGAACACTGAAGCTTTCTTT
cdr3_aa: CSVAPSTLNTEAFF

d_call: TRBD1
clone_size: many
v_call: TRBV2
j_call: TRBJ2-7
cdr3_nt: TGTGCCAGCAGTGAAGGGACAGGGGGCTCCTACGAGCAGTACTTC
cdr3_aa: CASSEGTGGSYEQYF

d_call: NA
clone_size: few
v_call: TRBV5-1
j_call: TRBJ2-3
cdr3_nt: TGCGCCAGCACTCGGGGGAGAAGCACAGATACGCAGTATTTT
cdr3_aa: CASTRGRSTDTQYF

d_call: TRBD2
clone_size: NA
v_call: TRBV5-1
j_call: TRBJ2-5
cdr3_nt: TGCGCCAGCAGCTTGACTAGCGGGATGTCGGACGAGACCCAGTACTTC
cdr3_aa: CASSLTSGMSDETQYF

d_call: NA
clone_size: many
v_call: TRBV6-6
j_call: TRBJ2-1
cdr3_nt: TGTGCCAGCAGTCCTCGTGGGCATGAGCAGTTCTTC
cdr3_aa: CASSPRGHEQFF

d_call: TRBD1
clone_size: NA
v_call: TRBV28
j_call: TRBJ1-1
cdr3_nt: TGTGCCAGCAGCTTCGGACAGGGGCGGGGGGGCACTGAAGCTTTCTTT
cdr3_aa: CASSFGQGRGGTEAFF

d_call: NA
clone_size: once
v_call: TRBV5-1
j_call: TRBJ2-5
cdr3_nt: TGCGCCAGCAGCTTGGCCAGCCACAATGAGCAGTACTTC
cdr3_aa: CASSLASHNEQYF

d_call: NA
clone_size: few
v_call: TRBV6-6
j_call: TRBJ1-6
cdr3_nt: TGTGCCACCCGGTTTAGCTCCTATAATTCACCCCTCCACTTT
cdr3_aa: CATRFSSYNSPLHF

d_call: NA
clone_size: NA
v_call: TRBV2
j_call: TRBJ2-4
cdr3_nt: TGTGCCAGTACCGGACACTCCCGAGCCAAAAACATTCAGTACTTC
cdr3_aa: CASTGHSRAKNIQYF

d_call: NA
clone_size: NA
v_call: TRBV15
j_call: TRBJ2-5
cdr3_nt: TGTGCCACCAGCTCCACCAGCGGGTTAGAGACCCAGTACTTC
cdr3_aa: CATSSTSGLETQYF

d_call: NA
clone_size: NA
v_call: TRBV28
j_call: TRBJ1-2
cdr3_nt: TGTGCCAGCAGCCCCCGCGCCGCCTATGGCTACACCTTC
cdr3_aa: CASSPRAAYGYTF

d_call: TRBD1
clone_size: few
v_call: TRBV2
j_call: TRBJ1-2
cdr3_nt: TGTGCCAGCAGTGGTTCTCACAGGGGTAACTATGGCTACACCTTC
cdr3_aa: CASSGSHRGNYGYTF